These T cell receptor beta chains were read from a single sample in a study of cytomegalovirus exposure and HLA in healthy donors. The assay was immunoSEQ multiplex PCR, and TCRdb's table has in-frame clones only and misses some. Among 130,000 to 150,000 clones listed, roughly 70% were seen once. Sequences were obtained from PBMCs. These receptors were taken from a man in his fifties or sixties in good health and CMV-seronegative. Each CDR3 is given with its conserved first and last residue. A D gene is named only where the DNA matches it firmly. Not every row has a clone size; where given, it reads once, few, many or a size class.

CDR3nt | CDR3aa | d_gene | abundance | j_gene | v_gene
TGCGCCAGCAGCCCATCAAGACAGGGGAGGTGGGGAAATGAGCAGTTCTTC | CASSPSRQGRWGNEQFF | TRBD1 | - | TRBJ2-1 | TRBV5-1
TGTGCCAGTAGTACGAGGACTAGCGGGAGTAGGGAGCTGTTTTTT | CASSTRTSGSRELFF | TRBD2 | once | TRBJ2-2 | TRBV19
TGTGCCAGCAGTTACTCGAGTCTCCAAGAGACCCAGTACTTC | CASSYSSLQETQYF | - | - | TRBJ2-5 | TRBV6-5
TGTGCCAGTAGTTCCACGGGACAGGTCGGCGGGGAGCTGTTTTTT | CASSSTGQVGGELFF | TRBD1 | once | TRBJ2-2 | TRBV19
TGTGCCAGCAGCTTAGGCAGTTCGATTTCCTACGAGCAGTACTTC | CASSLGSSISYEQYF | - | few | TRBJ2-7 | TRBV13
TGTGCCAGCAGCTTAAGCCTAGGGGCAACCCAGCATTTT | CASSLSLGATQHF | - | - | TRBJ1-5 | TRBV7-7
TGTGCCAGTAGGGGAGGTGGAGGGACCGGGGAGCTGTTTTTT | CASRGGGGTGELFF | - | - | TRBJ2-2 | TRBV19
TGTGCCTGGAATTGGGAGGAGGGCGGGTATTCACCCCTCCACTTT | CAWNWEEGGYSPLHF | - | - | TRBJ1-6 | TRBV30
TGTGCCAGCAGTCCGAGACAGGGAACTAATGAAAAACTGTTTTTT | CASSPRQGTNEKLFF | TRBD1 | - | TRBJ1-4 | TRBV6-5
TGTGCCAGTAGTTTGGGACTAGCGGCGTACAATGAGCAGTTCTTC | CASSLGLAAYNEQFF | TRBD2 | - | TRBJ2-1 | TRBV19
TGCGCCAGCAGCCTTGGGACTAGCGGACTTTACAATGAGCAGTTCTTC | CASSLGTSGLYNEQFF | TRBD2 | few | TRBJ2-1 | TRBV4-1
TGTGCCAGCAGCTCGGGACCGGGGGATGAAAAACTGTTTTTT | CASSSGPGDEKLFF | - | - | TRBJ1-4 | TRBV7-3
TGTGCCAGCGGAGGGGCGAGCTCCTACAATGAGCAGTTCTTC | CASGGASSYNEQFF | - | - | TRBJ2-1 | TRBV7-3
TGCAGCGTTGAAACCCCGGGACAGGGAGTTGATACGCAGTATTTT | CSVETPGQGVDTQYF | TRBD1 | - | TRBJ2-3 | TRBV29-1
TGTGCCACCGTCCGGGATGGAGGGAGGGATGCCGGGGAGCTGTTTTTT | CATVRDGGRDAGELFF | TRBD2 | - | TRBJ2-2 | TRBV19
TGTGCCAGTAGAGTGCTCGGTTATGATCAGCCCCAGCATTTT | CASRVLGYDQPQHF | - | once | TRBJ1-5 | TRBV19
TGTGCCAGTAGTATTCAGGGTAGGGGAGAGACCCAGTACTTC | CASSIQGRGETQYF | - | few | TRBJ2-5 | TRBV19
TGTGCCAGTAGTATAAGAAGGAGCGGGACTTCCTACGAGCAGTACTTC | CASSIRRSGTSYEQYF | TRBD2 | - | TRBJ2-7 | TRBV19
TGTGCCAGCAGCTTATGGGGGGGAGGCAATCAGCCCCAGCATTTT | CASSLWGGGNQPQHF | - | once | TRBJ1-5 | TRBV7-2
TGTGCCAGCAGTTACGAAGCTTCCTACGAGCAGTACTTC | CASSYEASYEQYF | - | - | TRBJ2-7 | TRBV6-6
TGTGCCACCAGCCCTCCGACAGGGGGCACAGATACGCAGTATTTT | CATSPPTGGTDTQYF | TRBD1 | - | TRBJ2-3 | TRBV15
TGTGCCAGCAGCTTGGCCGGAGGGTCGGTTCAATACGAGCAGTACTTC | CASSLAGGSVQYEQYF | - | - | TRBJ2-7 | TRBV5-4
TGTGCCAGCAGCCCCCAGCGGGAGTCCGCCAAAAACATTCAGTACTTC | CASSPQRESAKNIQYF | TRBD2 | - | TRBJ2-4 | TRBV7-2
TGTGCCAGCAGCGCGGAGAGGGCGGACACCGGGGAGCTGTTTTTT | CASSAERADTGELFF | - | - | TRBJ2-2 | TRBV6-4
TGTGCCAGCAGTTACGGACTGGTGGTCAATGAGCAGTTCTTC | CASSYGLVVNEQFF | - | - | TRBJ2-1 | TRBV6-5
TGTGCCAGCTCGCCGGGACTAGCGGGAGCGATCTTTAGCACAGATACGCAGTATTTT | CASSPGLAGAIFSTDTQYF | TRBD2 | - | TRBJ2-3 | TRBV2
TGTGCCAGCAGCTTATTGGCAGGGGGGAATTCACCCCTCCACTTT | CASSLLAGGNSPLHF | TRBD1 | once | TRBJ1-6 | TRBV7-9
TGCGCCAGCAGCCCGACAGTTGCAACTAATGAAAAACTGTTTTTT | CASSPTVATNEKLFF | - | - | TRBJ1-4 | TRBV5-1
TGTGCCAGCAGCTCTCGGACAGGTCGGTACGAGCAGTACTTC | CASSSRTGRYEQYF | TRBD1 | - | TRBJ2-7 | TRBV13
TGTGCCAGCAGCTACAACAGGGACAGGGTCTATGGCTACACCTTC | CASSYNRDRVYGYTF | TRBD1 | - | TRBJ1-2 | TRBV7-3
TGTGCCAGCAGTCCCACAGGGGTGGGGACCGGGGAGCTGTTTTTT | CASSPTGVGTGELFF | TRBD1 | - | TRBJ2-2 | TRBV6-6
TGTGCCAGCACTGATCAAAGACAGGGAAGGTTTTGGGGTGAAAAACTGTTTTTT | CASTDQRQGRFWGEKLFF | - | - | TRBJ1-4 | TRBV21-1
TGTGCCAGCAGTTTTGGTGGTTGGAGGATAGCGGGAGGGCCTAGAAATGAGCAGTTCTTC | CASSFGGWRIAGGPRNEQFF | TRBD2 | few | TRBJ2-1 | TRBV28
TGCAGCGACCTGAACAGACCCCAAGAGACCCAGTACTTC | CSDLNRPQETQYF | - | - | TRBJ2-5 | TRBV29-1
TGTGCCAGCAGTGAAGCGGGAGAAGGAATTGAGCAGTTCTTC | CASSEAGEGIEQFF | - | few | TRBJ2-1 | TRBV6-1
TGTGCCAGCAGCGTAGGGGAGGCTTCCGATACGCAGTATTTT | CASSVGEASDTQYF | - | - | TRBJ2-3 | TRBV9
TGCAGCGTCCGGGACAGGGGTACCTACGAGCAGTACTTC | CSVRDRGTYEQYF | TRBD1 | - | TRBJ2-7 | TRBV29-1
TGTGCCAGCAGCCACTGGGGATCTAGCGCGGGTCAGCCTGACGAGCAGTACTTC | CASSHWGSSAGQPDEQYF | - | once | TRBJ2-7 | TRBV7-2
TGTGCCAGCTCCCCTCTCCACCAAGAGACCCAGTACTTC | CASSPLHQETQYF | - | few | TRBJ2-5 | TRBV18
TGCAGCGTTGAATTTTCCGCGCACGGGGAGCTGTTTTTT | CSVEFSAHGELFF | - | few | TRBJ2-2 | TRBV29-1
TGTGCCTGGAGTGTACTGAGGGACAGGGGGTTACAGACCCAGTACTTC | CAWSVLRDRGLQTQYF | TRBD1 | - | TRBJ2-5 | TRBV30